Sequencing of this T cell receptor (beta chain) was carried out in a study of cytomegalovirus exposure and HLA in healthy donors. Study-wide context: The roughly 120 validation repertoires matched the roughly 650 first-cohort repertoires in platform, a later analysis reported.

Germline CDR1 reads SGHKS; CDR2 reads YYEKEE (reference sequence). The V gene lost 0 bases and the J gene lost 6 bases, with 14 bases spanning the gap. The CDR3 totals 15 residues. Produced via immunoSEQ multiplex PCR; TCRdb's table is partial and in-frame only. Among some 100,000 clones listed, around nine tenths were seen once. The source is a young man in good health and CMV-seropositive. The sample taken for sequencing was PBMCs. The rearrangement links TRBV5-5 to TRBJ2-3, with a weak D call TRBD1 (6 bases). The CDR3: CASSLGGGSADTQYF. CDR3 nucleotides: TGTGCCAGCAGCTTGGGTGGGGGCTCAGCCGATACGCAGTATTTT. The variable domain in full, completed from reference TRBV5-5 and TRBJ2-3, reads DAGVTQSPTHLIKTRGQQVTLRCSPISGHKSVSWYQQVLGQGPQFIFQYYEKEERGRGNFPDRFSARQFPNYSSELNVNALLLGDSALYLCASSLGGGSADTQYFGPGTRLTVL.